The entry below describes one T cell receptor (beta chain). Its antigen is currently unknown. These data are taken from a study of shared clonotypes between healthy human individuals. Study results and caveats: The low donor count limited represented genetic and exposure-history diversity.

Trimming cost V 0 bases and J 2 bases, with 8 bases left between them. CDR3 length equals 15 residues. Germline CDR1 SGDLS, CDR2 YYNGEE. Methods used by the authors: Filtering differed for immunoSEQ, which gave only junction sequences without quality scores. TCRdb keeps only in-frame clones here, not all; method: immunoSEQ multiplex PCR. The V and J calls and clone size come from that table; D and trimming were worked out from the DNA. The sample includes millions of clones, roughly nine tenths of them seen just once. The rearrangement uses TRBV9 and TRBJ1-4; weak D call: TRBD1 (5 bases). This receptor was identified in a man younger than 30 in good health. The sample comprised naive CD4+ T cells sorted from blood. Subset specified: CD45RA+ positively selected. This CDR3 is CASSVGTNTNEKLFF. The CDR3 bases are TGTGCCAGCAGCGTAGGGACAAACACTAATGAAAAACTGTTTTTT.